The entry below describes one T cell receptor beta chain. Germline assignment: CDR1 SGHVS and CDR2 FQNEAQ. The CDR3 has 12 residues. V gave up 3 bases and J gave up 1 base, with 4 bases separating them. An approximately 130-subject validation cohort, separate from the approximately 720-subject first cohort, supplied the donors. This sample was taken from a study of cytomegalovirus exposure and HLA in healthy donors. At the level of the study: The roughly 110 validation repertoires were reported in a later analysis to have been generated on the same platform as the 666 first-cohort repertoires.

The repertoire was sequenced with immunoSEQ multiplex PCR; TCRdb's copy has only in-frame clones and lacks some. The table includes some 150,000 clones, more than 75% detected once. The sequence was collected from a man in his late teens or twenties in good health and CMV-seropositive. The chain recombines TRBV7-8 with TRBJ2-7; D is ambiguous. The sequencing input was PBMCs. This chain's CDR3 is CASSFLSYEQYF. DNA of the CDR3: TGTGCCAGCAGCTTCCTTTCCTACGAGCAGTACTTC.